This is a list of T cell receptor beta chains from one sample in a study of CD8+ T cells in alopecia areata. This table comes from immunoSEQ multiplex PCR, and its TCRdb copy is limited to in-frame clones, with some not included. Counted here are around 99,000 clones, roughly 84% occurring once; the ten biggest clones make up over 20%. This material consisted of CD8+ T cells sorted from blood, taken at week 24, from a patient treated with tofacitinib. The origin of the receptors is a human donor with alopecia areata. Both conserved end residues are part of each CDR3. Fields, in order: D gene, J gene, clone size, V gene, CDR3 DNA, CDR3 protein. The D gene is left open where the match is weak. Clone size appears in some rows only: once, few, many, or a class for an expanded clone.

d_gene: NA; j_gene: TRBJ2-7; abundance: NA; v_gene: TRBV10-2; CDR3nt: TGCGCCAGCAGTGAGCAGGGGATAAGGTCCTACGAGCAGTACTTC; CDR3aa: CASSEQGIRSYEQYF
d_gene: NA; j_gene: TRBJ2-7; abundance: NA; v_gene: TRBV7-9; CDR3nt: TGTGCCAGCATCAACCGGGGGCCAGAGAACGAGCAGTACTTC; CDR3aa: CASINRGPENEQYF
d_gene: NA; j_gene: TRBJ1-5; abundance: NA; v_gene: TRBV6-1; CDR3nt: TGTGCCAGCAGTGGTACCAGTGATCAGCCCCAGCATTTT; CDR3aa: CASSGTSDQPQHF
d_gene: TRBD1; j_gene: TRBJ2-7; abundance: NA; v_gene: TRBV29-1; CDR3nt: TGCAGCGTTGCCGACAGGGACTACGAGCAGTACTTC; CDR3aa: CSVADRDYEQYF
d_gene: NA; j_gene: TRBJ2-7; abundance: NA; v_gene: TRBV7-8; CDR3nt: TGTGCCAGCAGCTCGAACCTGTACGAGCAGTACTTC; CDR3aa: CASSSNLYEQYF
d_gene: NA; j_gene: TRBJ2-2; abundance: NA; v_gene: TRBV23-1; CDR3nt: TGCGCCAGCAGTCAATCGTGCAGAGAGGAGAACACCGGGGAGCTGTTTTTT; CDR3aa: CASSQSCREENTGELFF
d_gene: NA; j_gene: TRBJ2-3; abundance: NA; v_gene: TRBV18; CDR3nt: TGTGCCAGCTCCCCGGGCAGGGTGAGAGATACGCAGTATTTT; CDR3aa: CASSPGRVRDTQYF
d_gene: NA; j_gene: TRBJ2-5; abundance: NA; v_gene: TRBV5-1; CDR3nt: TGCGCCAGCAGCTTGCTTCCAGAGAAAGAGACCCAGTACTTC; CDR3aa: CASSLLPEKETQYF
d_gene: TRBD1; j_gene: TRBJ2-7; abundance: once; v_gene: TRBV19; CDR3nt: TGTGCCAGTAGTATCCGGGACAGCTCCTACGAGCAGTACTTC; CDR3aa: CASSIRDSSYEQYF
d_gene: NA; j_gene: TRBJ1-5; abundance: NA; v_gene: TRBV7-2; CDR3nt: TGTGCCAGCAGCTTATTTGCAACCGAAGCCAATCAGCCCCAGCATTTT; CDR3aa: CASSLFATEANQPQHF
d_gene: NA; j_gene: TRBJ2-3; abundance: NA; v_gene: TRBV11-2; CDR3nt: TGTGCCAGCAGCTTAGATCGGTGGGGACAACGCACAGATACGCAGTATTTT; CDR3aa: CASSLDRWGQRTDTQYF
d_gene: TRBD1; j_gene: TRBJ2-6; abundance: once; v_gene: TRBV4-1; CDR3nt: TGCGCCAGCAGCCCGACAGGGTTCACTGGGGCCAACGTCCTGACTTTC; CDR3aa: CASSPTGFTGANVLTF
d_gene: NA; j_gene: TRBJ2-2; abundance: NA; v_gene: TRBV4-1; CDR3nt: TGCGCCAGCAGCCCGGAGACGGTACAGATGGGCCCCGGGGAGCTGTTTTTT; CDR3aa: CASSPETVQMGPGELFF
d_gene: NA; j_gene: TRBJ1-2; abundance: NA; v_gene: TRBV13; CDR3nt: TGTGCCAGCAGCGTGAATGAAGGGCCCACTGGCTATGGCTACACCTTC; CDR3aa: CASSVNEGPTGYGYTF
d_gene: NA; j_gene: TRBJ2-1; abundance: NA; v_gene: TRBV15; CDR3nt: TGTGCCACCAGCATCGCACGTGTAGACAATGAGCAGTTCTTC; CDR3aa: CATSIARVDNEQFF
d_gene: TRBD2; j_gene: TRBJ2-3; abundance: NA; v_gene: TRBV4-2; CDR3nt: TGTGCCAGCAGCCAAGAAGGACTAGCGACAGATACGCAGTATTTT; CDR3aa: CASSQEGLATDTQYF